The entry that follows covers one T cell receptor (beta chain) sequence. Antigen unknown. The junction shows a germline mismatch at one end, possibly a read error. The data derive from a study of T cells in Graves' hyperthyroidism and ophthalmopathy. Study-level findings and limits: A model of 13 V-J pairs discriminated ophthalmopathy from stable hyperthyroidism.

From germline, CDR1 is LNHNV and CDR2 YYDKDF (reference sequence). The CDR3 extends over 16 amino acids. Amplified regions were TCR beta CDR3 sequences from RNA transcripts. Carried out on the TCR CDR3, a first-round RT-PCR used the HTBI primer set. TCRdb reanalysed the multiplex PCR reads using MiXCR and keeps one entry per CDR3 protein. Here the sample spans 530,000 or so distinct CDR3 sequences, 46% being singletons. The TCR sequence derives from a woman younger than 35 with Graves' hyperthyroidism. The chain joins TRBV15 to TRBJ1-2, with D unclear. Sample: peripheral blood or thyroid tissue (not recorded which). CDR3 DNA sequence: TGTGCCACCAGCAGAGATAAACTTGGAGCAAACTATGGCCACACCTTC. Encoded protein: CATSRDKLGANYGHTF.